The 6 T cell receptor beta chains below were found in one sample sequenced in a study of T cells in Graves' hyperthyroidism and ophthalmopathy. The source material, RNA transcripts, was used to amplify TCR beta CDR3 regions. TCR CDR3 regions were first amplified by RT-PCR with HTBI primers. TCRdb re-called the multiplex PCR reads with MiXCR, one entry per CDR3 protein. The table lists about 570,000 distinct CDR3 sequences, approximately 44% of them singletons. The sequenced sample consisted of peripheral blood or thyroid tissue (not recorded which). The receptor source for this set is an adult woman with Graves' disease, either hyperthyroidism or ophthalmopathy (not recorded which).

This clonotype appeared many times. The rearrangement joins TRBV2 to TRBJ1-2, with 7 bases aligning to TRBD1. The ends lost 6 bases at V and 3 bases at J; junction bases unmatched: 4. The germline V gene encodes CDR1 SNHLY and CDR2 FYNNEI. The CDR3 covers 13 residues. The CDR3 loop is CASRGGQDYGYTF. CDR3 nucleotide sequence: TGTGCCAGCAGGGGCGGACAGGACTATGGCTACACCTTC.

This chain links TRBV15 with TRBJ1-5, with D hard to call. V dropped 5 bases and J dropped 2 bases, with 16 bases sitting between them. The CDR3 runs 16 residues. CDR1 and CDR2 from the germline V gene are LNHNV and YYDKDF (reference sequence). CDR3 nucleotide sequence: TGTGCCACCAGCCCCCGAGTGGGAATTGGCAATCAGCCCCAGCATTTT. Translation gives CATSPRVGIGNQPQHF.

This clonotype has a count of ten or more. The chain employs TRBV28 and TRBJ1-2; a possible D gene is TRBD1 (6 bases). This CDR3 contains 16 residues. V lost 5 bases to trimming and J lost 8 bases, with 24 bases between them. Germline V gene lookup returns CDR1 MDHEN and CDR2 SYDVKM. CDR3 in amino acids: CASSRYTGQIRGGYTF. The DNA of the CDR3 is TGTGCCAGCAGTCGCTACACAGGACAGATTCGGGGCGGCTACACCTTC.

Ten or more counts support this clonotype. The rearrangement joins TRBV5-1 to TRBJ1-3; 7 bases match TRBD1. V trimming: 3 bases; J trimming: 1 base; junction bases outside the gene matches: 4. Germline lookup yields CDR1 SGHRS and CDR2 YFSETQ. This CDR3 is built from 15 residues. CDR3 protein: CASSSQGESGNTIYF. The DNA of the CDR3 is TGCGCCAGCAGCTCGCAGGGGGAATCTGGAAACACCATATATTTT.

J is TRBJ2-3 and V is TRBV19; 10 nucleotides agree with TRBD2. V dropped 2 bases and J dropped 7; count of bases not matched to a gene: 9. The CDR3 has 16 residues. Germline-derived CDR1 and CDR2 are LNHDA and SQIVND (reference sequence). The CDR3 sequence is CASSIFGAGGLNTQYF. The DNA for the CDR3 is TGTGCCAGTAGTATATTCGGAGCGGGAGGGCTTAATACGCAGTATTTT.

V and J are TRBV7-2 and TRBJ1-1; D is perhaps TRBD1 (5 bases). The CDR3 is 13 amino acids. Germline V gene data show CDR1 as SGHTA and CDR2 as FQGNSA. V was clipped by 7 bases and J by 5 bases, with 14 bases between them. The CDR3 protein is CASKTRGNTEAFF. CDR3 bases: TGTGCCAGCAAAACTAGGGGTAATACTGAAGCTTTCTTT. Together with reference TRBV7-2 and TRBJ1-1, the CDR3 gives the full variable domain: GAGVSQSPSNKVTEKGKDVELRCDPISGHTALYWYRQSLGQGLEFLIYFQGNSAPDKSGLPSDRFSAERTGGSVSTLTIQRTQQEDSAVYLCASKTRGNTEAFFGQGTRLTVV.